A single T cell receptor beta chain is shown here with its context. How the authors handled the data: Estimated nucleated cell counts came from reference gene primer amplification. Assay used: immunoSEQ multiplex PCR; TCRdb lists only in-frame clones, some missing. The DNA was the basis for D and trimming; V, J and clone size are from that table. The sample yields roughly 190,000 clones, about 78% seen once. This record comes from a study of blood T cell repertoires in COVID-19. CDR1 is SGHRS and CDR2 is YFSETQ in the germline V gene. The V and J ends lost 2 bases and 0 bases respectively, with 8 bases between them. The CDR3 sequence is 15 residues long.

Sample: peripheral blood. This clonotype was obtained from a woman between 45 and 65 years old with active or convalescent COVID-19. This sequence joins TRBV5-1 and TRBJ1-4; unclear D gene. The CDR3 nucleotides are TGCGCCAGCAGCTTCTTCCCCGCAACTAATGAAAAACTGTTTTTT. It yields the protein CASSFFPATNEKLFF.